Listed below are T cell receptor beta chains from one sample, sequenced in a study of blood T cell repertoires in COVID-19. This table comes from immunoSEQ multiplex PCR, and its TCRdb copy is limited to in-frame clones, with some not included. This sample has around 150,000 clones, with around three quarters found just once. Sequenced input: peripheral blood. The receptors derive from a man aged 55 to 70 with acute or convalescent COVID-19. Both conserved end residues are part of each CDR3. A D gene is named only where the DNA matches it firmly. The size entry is marked missing in some rows and otherwise reads once, few, many or a size class.

cdr3_aa: CAIGGQLNTGELFF
cdr3_nt: TGTGCCATCGGTGGACAGTTGAACACCGGGGAGCTGTTTTTT
clone_size: -
v_call: TRBV10-3
d_call: -
j_call: TRBJ2-2

cdr3_aa: CSVAGTTSYEQYF
cdr3_nt: TGCAGCGTAGCCGGGACTACCTCCTACGAGCAGTACTTC
clone_size: -
v_call: TRBV29-1
d_call: TRBD2
j_call: TRBJ2-7

cdr3_aa: CASSDVNRGGNEKLFF
cdr3_nt: TGTGCCAGCAGTGACGTTAACAGGGGCGGGAATGAAAAACTGTTTTTT
clone_size: -
v_call: TRBV25-1
d_call: TRBD1
j_call: TRBJ1-4

cdr3_aa: CASSAGGQGATDTQYF
cdr3_nt: TGCGCCAGCAGCGCAGGGGGACAGGGGGCAACAGATACGCAGTATTTT
clone_size: -
v_call: TRBV5-1
d_call: TRBD1
j_call: TRBJ2-3

cdr3_aa: CASGRQDRAFF
cdr3_nt: TGTGCCAGCGGTAGACAGGACAGGGCTTTCTTT
clone_size: -
v_call: TRBV28
d_call: TRBD1
j_call: TRBJ1-1

cdr3_aa: CASRGNTGELFF
cdr3_nt: TGTGCTAGTAGGGGGAACACCGGGGAGCTGTTTTTT
clone_size: -
v_call: TRBV3-1/TRBV3-2
d_call: -
j_call: TRBJ2-2

cdr3_aa: CASSVASAGSQGTQYF
cdr3_nt: TGTGCCAGCAGCGTAGCCTCAGCGGGGTCGCAGGGTACGCAGTATTTT
clone_size: -
v_call: TRBV9
d_call: TRBD2
j_call: TRBJ2-3

cdr3_aa: CASTLGGRADEKLFF
cdr3_nt: TGTGCCAGCACCCTGGGCGGCAGGGCTGATGAAAAACTGTTTTTT
clone_size: -
v_call: TRBV28
d_call: -
j_call: TRBJ1-4

cdr3_aa: CAWSIYDEQFF
cdr3_nt: TGTGCCTGGAGCATCTACGATGAGCAGTTCTTC
clone_size: once
v_call: TRBV30
d_call: -
j_call: TRBJ2-1

cdr3_aa: CASSQDGDYGDTQYF
cdr3_nt: TGTGCCAGCAGCCAAGATGGGGACTATGGGGATACGCAGTATTTT
clone_size: -
v_call: TRBV3-1/TRBV3-2
d_call: TRBD2
j_call: TRBJ2-3

cdr3_aa: CTSSQSRKVQYF
cdr3_nt: TGCACCAGCAGCCAGTCGAGGAAGGTACAGTATTTT
clone_size: once
v_call: TRBV1
d_call: -
j_call: TRBJ2-3

cdr3_aa: CASSLGGYNEQFF
cdr3_nt: TGTGCCAGCAGTTTAGGAGGATACAATGAGCAGTTCTTC
clone_size: -
v_call: TRBV12-3/TRBV12-4
d_call: -
j_call: TRBJ2-1

cdr3_aa: CASSPGQGADTQYF
cdr3_nt: TGTGCCAGCAGCCCGGGACAGGGGGCAGATACGCAGTATTTT
clone_size: -
v_call: TRBV7-8
d_call: TRBD1
j_call: TRBJ2-3

cdr3_aa: CASSGQGHGYTF
cdr3_nt: TGTGCCAGCAGTGGTCAGGGGCATGGCTACACCTTC
clone_size: -
v_call: TRBV28
d_call: -
j_call: TRBJ1-2

cdr3_aa: CASSVIGGGRSDTQYF
cdr3_nt: TGTGCCAGCAGCGTGATAGGCGGGGGTAGATCAGATACGCAGTATTTT
clone_size: -
v_call: TRBV5-4
d_call: TRBD2
j_call: TRBJ2-3

cdr3_aa: CASSLMGNTEAFF
cdr3_nt: TGTGCCAGCAGTTTAATGGGCAACACTGAAGCTTTCTTT
clone_size: -
v_call: TRBV12-3/TRBV12-4
d_call: -
j_call: TRBJ1-1

cdr3_aa: CATGGLVGNTIYF
cdr3_nt: TGTGCTACGGGGGGGCTTGTTGGAAACACCATATATTTT
clone_size: -
v_call: TRBV19
d_call: -
j_call: TRBJ1-3

cdr3_aa: CASSEVFGREAFF
cdr3_nt: TGCGCCAGCAGTGAAGTATTCGGTCGCGAAGCTTTCTTT
clone_size: -
v_call: TRBV10-1
d_call: -
j_call: TRBJ1-1

cdr3_aa: CATRRRGLPGANVLTF
cdr3_nt: TGTGCCACCCGCCGCAGGGGGCTGCCTGGGGCCAACGTCCTGACTTTC
clone_size: -
v_call: TRBV15
d_call: TRBD1
j_call: TRBJ2-6

cdr3_aa: CASSDIGGVADTQYF
cdr3_nt: TGTGCCAGCAGTGATATTGGAGGGGTAGCAGATACGCAGTATTTT
clone_size: -
v_call: TRBV2
d_call: -
j_call: TRBJ2-3

cdr3_aa: CASSYGMNEQFF
cdr3_nt: TGTGCCAGTAGTTATGGCATGAATGAGCAGTTCTTC
clone_size: -
v_call: TRBV19
d_call: -
j_call: TRBJ2-1

cdr3_aa: CASSGTGSATGELFF
cdr3_nt: TGCGCCAGCAGTGGGACAGGGTCGGCCACCGGGGAGCTGTTTTTT
clone_size: -
v_call: TRBV10-2
d_call: TRBD1
j_call: TRBJ2-2

cdr3_aa: CASSVPRGTSGEGGGQTTYEQYF
cdr3_nt: TGTGCCAGCAGCGTGCCCCGCGGGACTAGCGGAGAGGGAGGGGGCCAGACTACTTACGAGCAGTACTTC
clone_size: -
v_call: TRBV21-1
d_call: -
j_call: TRBJ2-7

cdr3_aa: CASDGGYEQYF
cdr3_nt: TGTGCCAGCGACGGGGGCTACGAGCAGTACTTC
clone_size: -
v_call: TRBV5-5
d_call: -
j_call: TRBJ2-7

cdr3_aa: CASSSTSGKTDTQYF
cdr3_nt: TGTGCCAGCAGCTCAACTAGCGGGAAGACAGATACGCAGTATTTT
clone_size: once
v_call: TRBV11-3
d_call: TRBD2
j_call: TRBJ2-3

cdr3_aa: CASSFSPSGTGFYGYTF
cdr3_nt: TGCGCCAGCAGCTTCTCCCCTTCCGGGACAGGGTTCTATGGCTACACCTTC
clone_size: -
v_call: TRBV5-1
d_call: TRBD1
j_call: TRBJ1-2

cdr3_aa: CASTLQETQYF
cdr3_nt: TGTGCCAGCACCTTACAAGAGACCCAGTACTTC
clone_size: -
v_call: TRBV28
d_call: -
j_call: TRBJ2-5

cdr3_aa: CAISDSGSSGELFF
cdr3_nt: TGTGCCATCAGTGATAGCGGGAGTTCCGGGGAGCTGTTTTTT
clone_size: -
v_call: TRBV10-3
d_call: TRBD2
j_call: TRBJ2-2

cdr3_aa: CASSDPPQGGKTQYF
cdr3_nt: TGTGCCAGCAGCGATCCCCCACAGGGGGGAAAGACCCAGTACTTC
clone_size: -
v_call: TRBV9
d_call: TRBD1
j_call: TRBJ2-5

cdr3_aa: CASSTSDRSTDTQYF
cdr3_nt: TGTGCCAGCAGCACCTCGGACAGGAGCACAGATACGCAGTATTTT
clone_size: once
v_call: TRBV5-6
d_call: TRBD1
j_call: TRBJ2-3

cdr3_aa: CASSLRTGSSTDTQYF
cdr3_nt: TGTGCCAGCAGCTTGCGGACAGGGTCTAGCACAGATACGCAGTATTTT
clone_size: -
v_call: TRBV7-6
d_call: TRBD1
j_call: TRBJ2-3

cdr3_aa: CASRATYNEQFF
cdr3_nt: TGTGCCAGCAGGGCGACTTACAATGAGCAGTTCTTC
clone_size: -
v_call: TRBV25-1
d_call: -
j_call: TRBJ2-1

cdr3_aa: CASSLTLAGAATDTQYF
cdr3_nt: TGTGCCAGCAGCTTAACTTTAGCGGGAGCGGCCACAGATACGCAGTATTTT
clone_size: -
v_call: TRBV7-3
d_call: TRBD2
j_call: TRBJ2-3

cdr3_aa: CASSPSGGDTEAFF
cdr3_nt: TGTGCCAGCTCACCAAGCGGAGGCGACACTGAAGCTTTCTTT
clone_size: -
v_call: TRBV18
d_call: -
j_call: TRBJ1-1

cdr3_aa: CASSQSLQETQYF
cdr3_nt: TGTGCCAGCAGCCAATCGTTACAAGAGACCCAGTACTTC
clone_size: -
v_call: TRBV16
d_call: -
j_call: TRBJ2-5